The clone carrying this T cell receptor beta chain showed up just a few times. The antigen remains undetermined. Other DNA sequences in this specimen translate into the identical CDR3. The source of the sample is a study of a mutant IDH1 vaccine in newly diagnosed glioma. Study details: Standard pretreatment was either radiotherapy, temozolomide, or, for most, radiochemotherapy with temozolomide. V12 fell at week 35 and V13, the study end, at week 47.

Germline CDR1 and CDR2: SEHNR and FQNEAQ (reference sequence). The CDR3 consists of 13 residues. V lost 1 base and J lost 1, with 4 bases in between. The assay was immunoSEQ multiplex PCR, and TCRdb's table has in-frame clones only and misses some. This sample has some 63,000 clones, with roughly 68% found just once. Time point meaning: week 35, safety follow-up. Vaccination comprised doses that each held 300 ug of mutant IDH1 20-mer peptide, plus topical imiquimod. Patients had eight vaccinations, in weeks 1, 3, 5, 7, 11, 15, 19 and 23. Specimen: PBMCs, collected from a glioma patient whose treatment included an IDH1 peptide vaccine. The origin of this receptor is a man aged 50 to 60 with glioma. The V call is TRBV7-9, the J call TRBJ1-1; no firm D call. CDR3 residues: CASSLGANTEAFF. In DNA form, the CDR3 reads TGTGCCAGCAGCTTAGGAGCGAACACTGAAGCTTTCTTT.